This entry describes one TCR beta chain. The specificity of this receptor is unknown. No clone much larger than this one lies a single base away; base qualities are absent. V loses 6 bases, J loses 4 bases, and the germline ends lie 10 bases apart. The CDR3 starts with the cysteine, ends with the phenylalanine, and has 13 residues. The DNA shown is the 39-base CDR3, in frame from base 1. Per the germline V gene, MNHEY is the CDR1 and SVGAGI is the CDR2. The collaborating institutions used their own protocols to collect whole blood in K2EDTA tubes. For TCRbeta analysis, collaborators shipped samples in one of three forms: frozen whole blood, isolated PBMCs, or DNA extracted from either of those sample types. TCRbeta CDR3 regions were amplified from genomic DNA using the immunoSEQ Assay, a bias-controlled multiplex PCR. The original pipeline was this. Nucleated cell counts per sample were estimated from amplification of reference gene primers within the assay. To quantify the absolute abundance of each unique TCRbeta CDR3 rearrangement, sequence reads were collapsed and filtered. For each sample, productive Simpson clonality was calculated as the square root of Simpson's diversity index across productive rearrangements. Drawn from immuneACCESS, this table holds only the in-frame rearrangements with V and J called that TCRdb kept. Clones are partly lost; checked studies trace under half to an unresolved V gene and leave the rest unexplained. Clone size and the V and J calls come from that table; the DNA yielded D and trimming. Recorded for this sample are 55,000 to 80,000 clones; roughly three quarters of them occurred a single time. The biggest ten clones account for roughly 21% of the sample.

This sample was taken from a study of blood T cell repertoires in COVID-19 (dated by TCRdb to 2018 to 2020). With respect to the entire study: Collaborator samples came from the United States, Italy and Spain and covered acute and convalescent phases of COVID-19. The prospective study material was composed of cDNA or gDNA derived from T cells, B-cell-depleted T cells, or PBMCs. The dataset comprised deeply sampled blood TCRbeta repertoires from subjects exposed to, actively infected with, or recovered from COVID-19. The repertoires were made available in a free public database intended to serve as a resource for research on the immune response to SARS-CoV-2. Samples came from the ongoing ImmuneRACE study (first 160 participants) plus 1,254 subjects from 6 global collaborators. The sample metadata nearly always contained a de-identified subject ID, COVID-19 status, age in years and sex. Where available, HLA class I and class II types were taken from metadata supplied by the sample provider and were not determined by assay-based typing.

Overall study results and their limits: The quantity of clinical and demographic metadata differed by source and by participant and was supplied without curation.

The TCR was taken from an elderly woman with active or convalescent COVID-19. This sequence uses TRBV6-5 and TRBJ2-1, with the identity of the D gene unclear. The material sequenced was peripheral blood. This receptor has the CDR3 CASSFANYNEQFF. The DNA reads as follows: TGTGCCAGCAGCTTCGCGAATTACAATGAGCAGTTCTTC.